The sequence of this T cell receptor (beta chain) was determined in a study of technical replicates of blood from several donors. Trimming took off 5 bases at V and 3 bases at J, with 11 bases between the two ends. This CDR3 spans 14 amino acids. Germline V gene data show CDR1 as LNHDA and CDR2 as SQIVND (reference sequence). The data were produced by immunoSEQ multiplex PCR, yet TCRdb's version contains in-frame clones alone and is incomplete. In the table there are some 54,000 clones, around 93% of which are singletons. The source of this sequence is a human donor in good health. Some clones in this sample may be carry-over from other donors' samples. The V call is TRBV19, the J call TRBJ1-5; tentative D call: TRBD1 (6 bases). Sequenced input: PBMCs. In nucleotides, the CDR3 is TGTGCCAGTAGTGCGGACAGTTTCAATCAGCCCCAGCATTTT. Translating gives CASSADSFNQPQHF.